These 10 T cell receptor beta chains share one sample of origin, sequenced in a study of cytomegalovirus exposure and HLA in healthy donors. Researchers ran the PCR with 60 Vbeta and 13 Jbeta primers. Method: immunoSEQ multiplex PCR; TCRdb's copy keeps in-frame clones and lacks some. The profile shows about 190,000 clones, 60% to 80% of them singletons. Source material: PBMCs. Receptor source: a woman aged 25 to 39 in good health and CMV-seropositive.

This clone has just a few counts. This chain connects TRBV28 to TRBJ1-2, with TRBD1 as a possible D gene (5 bases). Germline CDR1 MDHEN, CDR2 SYDVKM. V was trimmed by 8 bases and J by 0 bases, leaving 10 bases between them. This CDR3 has 13 amino acids. The CDR3 loop is CASYDRTNYGYTF. The CDR3 DNA sequence: TGTGCCAGCTACGACAGAACTAACTATGGCTACACCTTC.

This sequence joins TRBV10-3 and TRBJ2-1; 9 positions agree with TRBD2. The CDR3 spans 15 residues. J lost 8 bases, V lost 4 bases, and 9 bases had no gene match. Germline lookup yields CDR1 ENHRY and CDR2 SYGVKD. The CDR3 reads CAISAWAKREDEQFF. CDR3 nucleotides: TGTGCCATCAGTGCCTGGGCGAAGCGGGAGGATGAGCAGTTCTTC.

The J gene is TRBJ2-3, the V gene TRBV28; 8 bases fit TRBD1. V dropped 1 base and J dropped 0; count of bases not matched to a gene: 3. CDR1 and CDR2 (germline): MDHEN, SYDVKM. This CDR3 is built from 16 residues. CDR3 region: CASSLFRQGSTDTQYF. The CDR3, as DNA: TGTGCCAGCAGTTTATTTAGACAGGGGAGCACAGATACGCAGTATTTT. Full variable domain (missing parts from reference TRBV28 and TRBJ2-3): DVKVTQSSRYLVKRTGEKVFLECVQDMDHENMFWYRQDPGLGLRLIYFSYDVKMKEKGDIPEGYSVSREKKERFSLILESASTNQTSMYLCASSLFRQGSTDTQYFGPGTRLTVL.

The chain is built from TRBV5-6 and TRBJ2-7; 8 bases map to TRBD2. The germline V gene has CDR1 SGHDT and CDR2 YYEEEE. Trimming cost V 2 bases and J 6 bases; bases outside gene matches: 7. The CDR3 is made up of 14 amino acids. This chain's CDR3 is CASSFGREALEQYF. CDR3 nucleotides: TGTGCCAGCAGCTTCGGGCGGGAGGCTCTCGAGCAGTACTTC.

In its sample, this clone was seen once. J is TRBJ2-1 and V is TRBV7-6; a possible D gene is TRBD1 (6 bases). The V end was cut by 1 base, the J end by 0 bases, with 7 bases between. Germline loops: CDR1 SGHVS, CDR2 FNYEAQ. This CDR3 is 15 amino acids long. CDR3 loop: CASSLGTASYNEQFF. Here the CDR3 DNA reads TGTGCCAGCAGCTTAGGGACAGCCTCCTACAATGAGCAGTTCTTC.

The chain is built from TRBV28 and TRBJ1-5; 9 bases are a match to TRBD1. The CDR3 runs to 17 residues. Germline CDR1 and CDR2: MDHEN and SYDVKM. V lost 5 bases to trimming and J lost 2 bases; unmatched junction nucleotides: 10. CDR3 protein: CASSPIQGADGNQPQHF. Here the CDR3 DNA reads TGTGCCAGCAGTCCGATACAGGGGGCGGACGGCAATCAGCCCCAGCATTTT.

V and J are TRBV7-6 and TRBJ2-3; 7 nucleotides agree with TRBD2. Germline V gene data show CDR1 as SGHVS and CDR2 as FNYEAQ. The CDR3 covers 16 residues. J lost 4 bases, V lost 3 bases, and 10 bases had no gene match. The CDR3 region has the DNA TGTGCCAGCAGCTTGGGTCCGGCGGGAGTGGCAGATACGCAGTATTTT. Its protein product is CASSLGPAGVADTQYF. The full variable domain, its missing parts supplied by reference TRBV7-6 and TRBJ2-3, is GAGVSQSPRYKVTKRGQDVALRCDPISGHVSLYWYRQALGQGPEFLTYFNYEAQQDKSGLPNDRFSAERPEGSISTLTIQRTEQRDSAMYRCASSLGPAGVADTQYFGPGTRLTVL.

The genes are TRBV2 and TRBJ2-2; 9 nucleotides agree with TRBD1. Germline CDR1 reads SNHLY; CDR2 reads FYNNEI. Trimming removed 6 bases from V and 7 bases from J; junction bases left unmatched: 9. The CDR3 sequence is 15 residues long. The CDR3 region is CASRAQGARIGELFF. CDR3 DNA: TGTGCCAGCAGGGCACAGGGGGCGCGGATCGGGGAGCTGTTTTTT. Full variable domain (rest looked up from reference TRBV2 and TRBJ2-2): EPEVTQTPSHQVTQMGQEVILRCVPISNHLYFYWYRQILGQKVEFLVSFYNNEISEKSEIFDDQFSVERPDGSNFTLKIRSTKLEDSAMYFCASRAQGARIGELFFGEGSRLTVL.

This clone has just one count. The chain links TRBV18 to TRBJ1-5; D unresolved. Trimming shortened V by 2 bases and J by 4 bases, and 9 bases separated the two germline ends. This CDR3 region has 14 residues. CDR1 KGHSH and CDR2 LQKENI come from the germline V gene. CDR3 DNA sequence: TGTGCCAGCTCACCAATGGGCAGTAATCAGCCCCAGCATTTT. The encoded protein is CASSPMGSNQPQHF.

V is TRBV29-1 and J is TRBJ2-3; TRBD1 aligns across 8 bases. The J segment lost 1 base and the V segment lost 7 bases, leaving 4 bases of the junction unmatched. This CDR3 region has 13 residues. Germline values: CDR1 SQVTM, CDR2 ANQGSEA. This chain's CDR3 is CSGSTGGTDTQYF. CDR3 in DNA: TGCAGCGGATCGACAGGGGGCACAGATACGCAGTATTTT.